These 15 T cell receptor beta chains came from one sample sequenced in a study of blood T cell repertoires in COVID-19. Sequenced by immunoSEQ multiplex PCR; TCRdb stores in-frame clones only, minus some. The table records hundreds of thousands of clones, more than 80% of them present only once. Sequencing was carried out using peripheral blood. These receptor sequences come from a woman aged 25 to 39 with COVID-19, enrolled during active disease.

This clone was counted between two and nine times. The DNA of the CDR3 is TGTGCCACCAGCAGAGTCGGAGGTAGCGGAATCACCGGGGAGCTGTTTTTT. This gives the protein CATSRVGGSGITGELFF. The chain combines TRBV15 with TRBJ2-2; possible D gene TRBD2, 6 bases. Germline CDR1 reads LNHNV; CDR2 reads YYDKDF (reference sequence). The CDR3 is 17 amino acids. The ends were cut back, 1 base at V and 4 bases at J, with 16 bases in the middle. The complete variable domain, with remaining parts taken from reference TRBV15 and TRBJ2-2, reads DAMVIQNPRYQVTQFGKPVTLSCSQTLNHNVMYWYQQKSSQAPKLLFHYYDKDFNNEADTPDNFQSRRPNTSFCFLDIRSPGLGDTAMYLCATSRVGGSGITGELFFGEGSRLTVL.

The V call is TRBV30, the J call TRBJ2-2; 9 bases match TRBD1. This CDR3 region has 15 residues. Germline values: CDR1 GTSNPN, CDR2 SVGIG (reference sequence). The trim removed 4 bases at V and 3 bases at J, leaving 6 bases unmatched. The CDR3 DNA follows: TGTGCCTGGATCCGGGACAGGGTGTACACCGGGGAGCTGTTTTTT. This translates into CAWIRDRVYTGELFF.

The CDR3 coding sequence is TGTGCCAGCAGTGAAGGAGATAGCGTAGCCTACGAGCAGTACTTC. It is translated as CASSEGDSVAYEQYF. This chain uses TRBV6-1 with TRBJ2-7; perhaps TRBD2 as D (5 bases). The CDR3 contains 15 residues. Germline V gene data show CDR1 as MNHNS and CDR2 as SASEGT. Trimming took off 1 base at V and 2 bases at J, with 12 bases between the two ends.

The chain carries TRBV27 and TRBJ1-1; TRBD1 matches 8 bases. With V trimmed by 5 bases and J by 1 base, 3 bases remained unmatched. The CDR3 is 14 residues long. CDR1 MNHEY and CDR2 SMNVEV come from the germline V gene (reference sequence). CDR3 DNA sequence: TGTGCCAGCAGTCGGGACAGGTGGAACACTGAAGCTTTCTTT. It translates to CASSRDRWNTEAFF.

The chain combines TRBV19 with TRBJ1-5, with 8 bases lining up with TRBD1. Unmatched junction bases numbered 6, after V lost 3 bases and J lost 2 bases. This CDR3 comprises 16 residues. Germline lookup yields CDR1 LNHDA and CDR2 SQIVND (reference sequence). The CDR3 protein is CASSIDRGTGNQPQHF. The DNA for the CDR3 is TGTGCCAGTAGTATTGACAGGGGAACGGGCAATCAGCCCCAGCATTTT.

This chain links TRBV6-7 with TRBJ1-4; D remains ambiguous. TRBV6-7 is marked as an open reading frame, function uncertain. This CDR3 comprises 15 residues. V shed 4 bases and J shed 4 bases, with 13 bases lying between them. The CDR3 DNA reads TGTGCCAGCAGTTCCCGGGGTTGGGTTAATGAAAAACTGTTTTTT. Translating it yields CASSSRGWVNEKLFF.

V usage is TRBV6-5 and J usage is TRBJ1-1; 8 nucleotides line up with TRBD1. This CDR3 is built from 13 residues. Germline V gives CDR1 MNHEY, CDR2 SVGAGI. V gave up 5 bases and J gave up 10 bases; unmatched junction bases: 9. The CDR3 DNA sequence: TGTGCCAGCAGTAAACAGGGGGGCCGAGTAGCTTTCTTT. Translated, it gives CASSKQGGRVAFF.

V gene TRBV5-6 combines with J gene TRBJ1-6; D is uncertain. The V end was cut by 5 bases, the J end by 11 bases, with 17 bases between. The CDR3 consists of 14 residues. The germline V gene has CDR1 SGHDT and CDR2 YYEEEE. CDR3 in amino acids: CASRETTALTPLHF. In DNA form, the CDR3 reads TGTGCCAGCAGAGAGACAACGGCTCTGACACCCCTCCACTTT.

This clone was counted once. V usage is TRBV18 and J usage is TRBJ2-5, with 12 positions matching TRBD2. CDR3 length: 17 amino acids. Germline V CDR1 and CDR2: KGHSH, LQKENI. The junction had 9 bases not matched to a gene; V was cut back by 2 bases and J by 5 bases. For the CDR3, the DNA is TGTGCCAGCTCACCAGCGACTAGCGGGGGTTTCGGGGAGACCCAGTACTTC. Translation: CASSPATSGGFGETQYF.

The chain links TRBV13 to TRBJ1-1; perhaps TRBD1 as D (5 bases). Trimming stripped 5 bases from V and 10 bases from J, with 14 bases between. Germline-derived CDR1 and CDR2 are PRHDT and FYEKMQ (reference sequence). This CDR3 comprises 12 residues. Here the CDR3 DNA reads TGTGCCAGCAGCCTACTCGACAGTGGAGCTTTCTTT. Protein sequence: CASSLLDSGAFF.

This chain joins TRBV4-1 and TRBJ1-1; D uncertain. The CDR3 covers 12 residues. Trimming stripped 4 bases from V and 7 bases from J, with 10 bases between. Germline CDR1 reads MGHRA; CDR2 reads YSYEKL. For the CDR3, the DNA is TGCGCCAGCAGCCGAGGAGTGGGTGAAGCTTTCTTT. Protein sequence: CASSRGVGEAFF.

The chain couples TRBV4-3 to TRBJ1-2, with TRBD1 identical over 10 bases. The ends lost 0 bases at V and 4 bases at J; junction bases unmatched: 5. The germline CDR1 and CDR2 sequences are LGHNA and YSLEER. The CDR3 is 16 amino acids. CDR3 in DNA: TGCGCCAGCAGCCAAGATGGGGGACAGGGGCCCTATGGCTACACCTTC. It specifies CASSQDGGQGPYGYTF.

Written as DNA, the CDR3 is TGTGCCAGTAGTAAGGCCCAGGTAGGCTACAATGAGCAGTTCTTC. It translates to CASSKAQVGYNEQFF. The chain joins TRBV19 to TRBJ2-1; D gene uncertain. CDR3 length: 15 residues. Trimming removed 4 bases from V and 3 bases from J, with 13 bases in between. From germline, CDR1 is LNHDA and CDR2 SQIVND (reference sequence).

The chain combines TRBV6-5 with TRBJ2-1; D remains unclear. The CDR3 spans 13 residues. Trimming shortened V by 2 bases and J by 6 bases, and 8 bases separated the two germline ends. Germline V gene data show CDR1 as MNHEY and CDR2 as SVGAGI. The chain's CDR3 is CASSYRETNEQFF. The CDR3 coding sequence is TGTGCCAGCAGTTACCGAGAAACCAATGAGCAGTTCTTC.

This clone occurred a few times. The chain employs TRBV5-1 and TRBJ2-1; 7 bases fit TRBD2. Germline CDR1 SGHRS, CDR2 YFSETQ. Trimming cost V 6 bases and J 8 bases; bases outside gene matches: 8. This CDR3 is 13 amino acids long. CDR3 residues: CASKETSLDEQFF. CDR3 coding DNA: TGCGCCAGCAAAGAGACTAGCTTGGATGAGCAGTTCTTC.